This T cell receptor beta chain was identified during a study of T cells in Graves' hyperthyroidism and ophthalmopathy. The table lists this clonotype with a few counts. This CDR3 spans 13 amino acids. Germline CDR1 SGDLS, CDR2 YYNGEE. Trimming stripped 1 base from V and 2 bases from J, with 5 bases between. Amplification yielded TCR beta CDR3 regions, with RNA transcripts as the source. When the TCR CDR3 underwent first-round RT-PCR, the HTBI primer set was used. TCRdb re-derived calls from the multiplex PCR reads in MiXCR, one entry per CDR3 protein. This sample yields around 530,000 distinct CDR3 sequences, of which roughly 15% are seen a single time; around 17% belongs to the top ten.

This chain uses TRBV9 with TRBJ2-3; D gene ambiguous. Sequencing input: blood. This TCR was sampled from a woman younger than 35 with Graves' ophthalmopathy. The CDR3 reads CASSVSPTDTQYF. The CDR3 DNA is TGTGCCAGCAGCGTATCGCCCACAGATACGCAGTATTTT.